Following are 28 T cell receptor beta chains from one sample sequenced in a study of siplizumab effects on memory and regulatory T cells. The repertoire was sequenced with immunoSEQ multiplex PCR; TCRdb's copy has only in-frame clones and lacks some. The sample lists 85,000 to 130,000 clones, around 94% occurring once. Material: Tregs sorted from blood. The receptors come from a human donor in good health.

This rearrangement joins TRBV2 to TRBJ1-2; D not certain. The V gene's germline CDR1 is SNHLY and CDR2 FYNNEI. Trimming cost V 7 bases and J 5 bases, with 14 bases left between them. There are 13 residues in the CDR3. CDR3 amino acids: CASKVLGKYGYTF. The CDR3 bases are TGTGCCAGCAAGGTATTAGGGAAGTATGGCTACACCTTC.

The chain couples TRBV5-1 to TRBJ2-5; D is possibly TRBD1 (5 bases). Per the germline V gene, CDR1 is SGHRS and CDR2 is YFSETQ. The CDR3 extends over 15 amino acids. V was trimmed by 4 bases and J by 1 base, leaving 14 bases between them. The DNA for the CDR3 is TGCGCCAGCAGCCTGGACACCGGTATCCAAGAGACCCAGTACTTC. This encodes CASSLDTGIQETQYF.

The genes are TRBV1 and TRBJ2-1; TRBD2, the D gene given by the table, was not confirmed from the DNA. TRBV1 is a pseudogene segment. This CDR3 is built from 15 residues. In DNA, the CDR3 is TGCACCAGCAGCCAGGGACTAGCGGGATCTAATGAGCAGTTCTTC. It codes for CTSSQGLAGSNEQFF.

The CDR3 sequence: CASSPERDRGDEQYF. The CDR3 DNA reads as TGCGCCAGCAGCCCGGAGCGGGACCGGGGGGACGAGCAGTACTTC. The chain joins TRBV4-1 to TRBJ2-7; 7 bases agree with TRBD2. Germline V gene data show CDR1 as MGHRA and CDR2 as YSYEKL. V gave up 4 bases and J gave up 5 bases; unmatched junction bases: 11. This CDR3 has 15 residues.

The chain employs TRBV5-1 and TRBJ2-7; the D call may be TRBD1 or TRBD2 (5 bases each). Deletions cut 0 bases from V and 1 base from J, with 14 bases between. Germline lookup yields CDR1 SGHRS and CDR2 YFSETQ. This CDR3 has 16 residues. The CDR3 here is CASSLGGALGSYEQYF. CDR3 nucleotide sequence: TGCGCCAGCAGCTTGGGAGGGGCGCTCGGGTCCTACGAGCAGTACTTC.

This rearrangement joins TRBV2 to TRBJ1-2, with 7 bases that match TRBD1. Looked up from germline, CDR1 is SNHLY and CDR2 is FYNNEI. The CDR3 is made up of 13 amino acids. Germline trimming cut 6 bases from V and 4 bases from J; bases unmatched to any gene: 5. The CDR3 DNA reads TGTGCCAGCAGGACAGACAGGGCCTATGGCTACACCTTC. Translated: CASRTDRAYGYTF.

The CDR3 coding sequence is TGTGCCAGCAGTTTCGGGGGACTTAGCAATCAGCCCCAGCATTTT. Amino acid sequence: CASSFGGLSNQPQHF. This chain joins TRBV28 and TRBJ1-5; D may be TRBD1 (5 bases). V was pared by 3 bases and J by 0 bases, with 9 bases between. Germline loops: CDR1 MDHEN, CDR2 SYDVKM. CDR3 size: 15 residues. Supplemented by reference TRBV28 and TRBJ1-5, the full variable domain reads DVKVTQSSRYLVKRTGEKVFLECVQDMDHENMFWYRQDPGLGLRLIYFSYDVKMKEKGDIPEGYSVSREKKERFSLILESASTNQTSMYLCASSFGGLSNQPQHFGDGTRLSIL.

The rearrangement uses TRBV6-1 and TRBJ1-5; TRBD1 matches 8 bases. The CDR3 has 16 amino acids. The germline V gene encodes CDR1 MNHNS and CDR2 SASEGT. The V and J ends lost 2 bases and 6 bases, in that order; junction bases with no gene match: 9. CDR3 residues: CASSEILGTGLQPQHF. The CDR3 DNA is TGTGCCAGCAGTGAAATTTTGGGGACAGGACTTCAGCCCCAGCATTTT.

The chain combines TRBV18 with TRBJ1-3; D might be TRBD1 (6 bases). Germline assignment: CDR1 KGHSH and CDR2 LQKENI. The CDR3 runs to 15 residues. V dropped 0 bases and J dropped 6 bases, with 12 bases sitting between them. Here the CDR3 reads CASSPPNRVTNTIYF. CDR3 nucleotides: TGTGCCAGCTCACCACCAAACAGGGTGACAAACACCATATATTTT.

DNA for the CDR3: TGTGCCACCCTAGTAAGGTCCCTTAACTATGGCTACACCTTC. Translation gives CATLVRSLNYGYTF. This rearrangement joins TRBV10-3 to TRBJ1-2; no clear D. The V end lost 10 bases, the J end lost 1 base, and 16 bases lay between the germline ends. CDR3 length: 14 residues. Germline CDR1 is ENHRY and CDR2 is SYGVKD.

The V and J genes are TRBV5-1 and TRBJ2-3; a possible D gene is TRBD2 (5 bases). V dropped 4 bases and J dropped 1 base, with 16 bases sitting between them. The CDR3 contains 16 residues. CDR1 SGHRS and CDR2 YFSETQ come from the germline V gene. The CDR3 nucleotides read TGCGCCAGCAGCCTAATACTAGATAGTGGCACAGATACGCAGTATTTT. Protein: CASSLILDSGTDTQYF.

The chain combines TRBV10-2 with TRBJ1-2; D gene ambiguous. This CDR3 comprises 13 residues. V lost 8 bases and J lost 0, with 10 bases in between. Germline V gives CDR1 WSHSY, CDR2 SAAADI. The CDR3 DNA follows: TGCGCCAGCCGGAACGGGGCTAACTATGGCTACACCTTC. As protein: CASRNGANYGYTF.

The chain combines TRBV5-4 with TRBJ2-1; perhaps TRBD1 as D (6 bases). Trimming cost V 0 bases and J 0 bases, with 10 bases left between them. CDR1 is SGHNT and CDR2 is YYREEE in the germline V gene (reference sequence). The CDR3 loop spans 16 amino acids. The CDR3 spells CASSLVGGSSYNEQFF. CDR3 nucleotide sequence: TGTGCCAGCAGCTTGGTAGGGGGAAGCTCCTACAATGAGCAGTTCTTC.

J is TRBJ2-5 and V is TRBV28, with D possibly called TRBD1 or TRBD2 (5 bases each). V lost 5 bases to trimming and J lost 0 bases, with 13 bases between them. This CDR3 is built from 15 residues. Germline V gene lookup returns CDR1 MDHEN and CDR2 SYDVKM. CDR3 in DNA: TGTGCCAGCAGTCCGCTCGGGACGTACCAAGAGACCCAGTACTTC. Encoded protein: CASSPLGTYQETQYF.

This clone was detected only once. The chain links TRBV7-9 to TRBJ2-5, with D tentatively TRBD1 or TRBD2 (5 bases each). With the DNA end fitting TRBJ2-7 better, the J assignment may be wrong. Germline CDR1 is SEHNR and CDR2 is FQNEAQ (reference sequence). The CDR3 has 16 amino acids. CDR3 coding DNA: TGTGCCAGCAGCTTAGTTCGGGGCCCTCCGGGCTACGAGCAGTACTTC. It translates to CASSLVRGPPGYEQYF.

The chain recombines TRBV5-1 with TRBJ2-1, with D unresolved. There are 13 residues in the CDR3. The germline V gene encodes CDR1 SGHRS and CDR2 YFSETQ. V was shortened by 1 base and J by 7 bases, with 9 bases between the two germline ends. The CDR3 bases are TGCGCCAGCAGCTTGTTCGTGGAGAATGAGCAGTTCTTC. This encodes CASSLFVENEQFF.

The chain recombines TRBV2 with TRBJ2-4; D gene unclear. The V and J ends lost 2 bases and 15 bases respectively, with 11 bases between them. This CDR3 region has 11 residues. Germline V CDR1 and CDR2: SNHLY, FYNNEI. This CDR3 reads CASSEIFLWYF. CDR3 sequence (DNA): TGTGCCAGCAGTGAAATTTTCTTGTGGTACTTC.

Worth noting for this clone: Other DNA sequences from this sample encode an identical CDR3 as well. The rearrangement uses TRBV18 and TRBJ2-7, with D maybe TRBD1 (6 bases). V lost 1 base and J lost 2, with 6 bases in between. The CDR3 sequence is 13 residues long. Germline loops: CDR1 KGHSH, CDR2 LQKENI. Here the CDR3 DNA reads TGTGCCAGCTCACCACAGGGGGCCTACGAGCAGTACTTC. Translation: CASSPQGAYEQYF.

The chain carries TRBV6-5 and TRBJ2-1; TRBD2 aligns across 11 bases. This CDR3 contains 14 residues. V was clipped by 5 bases and J by 7 bases; unmatched bases: 4. Germline-derived CDR1 and CDR2 are MNHEY and SVGAGI. The CDR3 sequence is CASSPSGRRNEQFF. In DNA form, the CDR3 reads TGTGCCAGCAGTCCTAGCGGGAGGAGGAATGAGCAGTTCTTC.

This chain links TRBV5-1 with TRBJ2-7; TRBD2 aligns across 7 bases. The J segment lost 2 bases and the V segment lost 5 bases, leaving 4 bases of the junction unmatched. CDR1 SGHRS and CDR2 YFSETQ come from the germline V gene. The CDR3 loop spans 13 amino acids. The CDR3 DNA reads as TGCGCCAGCAGGCCTAGCGGTGCCTACGAGCAGTACTTC. Its translation: CASRPSGAYEQYF.

The chain carries TRBV5-1 and TRBJ1-1; D possibly corresponds to TRBD1 (6 bases). Germline-derived CDR1 and CDR2 are SGHRS and YFSETQ. V gave up 7 bases and J gave up 5 bases, with 15 bases separating them. This CDR3 region has 13 residues. CDR3 protein: CASQGRYGTEAFF. CDR3 in DNA: TGCGCCAGCCAGGGGCGTTACGGGACTGAAGCTTTCTTT.

The V gene is TRBV5-5, the J gene TRBJ1-3; D may be TRBD1 (6 bases). V was shortened by 4 bases and J by 0 bases, with 11 bases between the two germline ends. The CDR3 sequence is 15 residues long. Germline assignment: CDR1 SGHKS and CDR2 YYEKEE (reference sequence). The CDR3 loop is CASSKGQISGNTIYF. CDR3 DNA: TGTGCCAGCAGCAAAGGACAGATCTCTGGAAACACCATATATTTT.

The chain combines TRBV15 with TRBJ2-1, with D hard to call. The V gene lost 0 bases and the J gene lost 6 bases, with 9 bases spanning the gap. The V gene's germline CDR1 is LNHNV and CDR2 YYDKDF (reference sequence). This CDR3 comprises 14 residues. This chain's CDR3 is CATSRDRSGNEQFF. CDR3 nucleotides: TGTGCCACCAGCAGAGATCGTTCGGGCAATGAGCAGTTCTTC.

In its sample, this clone was seen once. The chain links TRBV7-6 to TRBJ2-2, with D perhaps being TRBD1 or TRBD2 (8 bases each). Trimming removed 5 bases at V and 4 bases at J, with 17 bases between. The germline gives CDR1 SGHVS, CDR2 FNYEAQ. The CDR3 consists of 16 residues. The CDR3 spells CASSPQGAGGTGELFF. The CDR3 nucleotides read TGTGCCAGCAGCCCGCAGGGGGCGGGAGGCACCGGGGAGCTGTTTTTT.

The chain combines TRBV21-1 with TRBJ2-1; the DNA was not compared with TRBD2, the D call given in the table. TRBV21-1 is assigned pseudogene status. There are 15 residues in the CDR3. The CDR3 region is CASSRLHDLDNEQFF. CDR3 coding DNA: TGTGCCAGCAGCAGACTACATGATTTGGACAATGAGCAGTTCTTC.

The chain combines TRBV28 with TRBJ1-2; TRBD1 might be the D (5 bases). Trimming left V 6 bases short and J 4 bases short, with 18 bases between. The CDR3 covers 15 residues. The germline CDR1 and CDR2 sequences are MDHEN and SYDVKM. This CDR3 reads CASSQGGHRIYGYTF. Here the CDR3 DNA reads TGTGCCAGCAGCCAGGGTGGACACCGTATCTATGGCTACACCTTC.

J is TRBJ1-1 and V is TRBV7-6, with 7 bases identical to TRBD1. The CDR3 contains 15 residues. Trimming at V came to 5 bases and at J to 5 bases, leaving 11 bases not matched to a gene. CDR1 is SGHVS and CDR2 is FNYEAQ in the germline V gene. The CDR3 protein is CASSQQQGKSTEAFF. The CDR3 nucleotides are TGTGCCAGCAGCCAACAACAGGGGAAATCGACTGAAGCTTTCTTT. Using reference TRBV7-6 and TRBJ1-1 for the parts outside the CDR3, the full variable domain is GAGVSQSPRYKVTKRGQDVALRCDPISGHVSLYWYRQALGQGPEFLTYFNYEAQQDKSGLPNDRFSAERPEGSISTLTIQRTEQRDSAMYRCASSQQQGKSTEAFFGQGTRLTVV.

The chain recombines TRBV6-1 with TRBJ2-1, with 7 bases lining up with TRBD2. CDR1 is MNHNS and CDR2 is SASEGT in the germline V gene. V dropped 3 bases and J dropped 4; count of bases not matched to a gene: 12. This CDR3 has 17 residues. The CDR3: CASSDRWLADKYNEQFF. CDR3 nucleotides: TGTGCCAGCAGTGACAGGTGGCTAGCGGATAAATACAATGAGCAGTTCTTC.